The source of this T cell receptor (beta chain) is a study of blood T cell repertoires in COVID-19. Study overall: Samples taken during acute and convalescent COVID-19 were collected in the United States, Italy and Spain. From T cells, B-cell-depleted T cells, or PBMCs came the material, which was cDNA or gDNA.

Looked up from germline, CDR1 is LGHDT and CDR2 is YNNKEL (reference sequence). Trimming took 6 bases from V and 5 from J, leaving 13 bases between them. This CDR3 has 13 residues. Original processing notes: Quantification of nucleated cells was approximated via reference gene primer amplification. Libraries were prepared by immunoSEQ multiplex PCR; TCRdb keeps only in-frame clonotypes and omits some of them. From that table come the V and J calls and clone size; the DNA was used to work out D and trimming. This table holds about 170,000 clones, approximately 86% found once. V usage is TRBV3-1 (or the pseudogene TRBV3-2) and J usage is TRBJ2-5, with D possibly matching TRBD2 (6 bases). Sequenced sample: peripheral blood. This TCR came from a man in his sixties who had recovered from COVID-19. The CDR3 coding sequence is TGTGCCAGCAGTTGGGGGGATGGGGAGACCCAGTACTTC. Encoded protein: CASSWGDGETQYF.